These T cell receptor beta chains were read from a single sample in a study of blood T cell repertoires in COVID-19. Data came from immunoSEQ multiplex PCR; TCRdb stores just in-frame clones and leaves some out. The sample records under 150,000 clones, approximately 89% being singletons. Sequencing input: peripheral blood. The receptors come from a woman in her sixties with COVID-19, enrolled during active disease. The CDR3 runs from the conserved cysteine through the conserved F or W. The D gene is left open where the match is weak. Some rows mark clone size as missing; the rest say once, few, many or name a class of expanded clone.

V	size	J	D	DNA	CDR3
TRBV6-6	.	TRBJ1-2	.	TGTGCCAGCAGTTACCATCCATCCGGTGGCTACACCTTC	CASSYHPSGGYTF
TRBV30	.	TRBJ1-2	TRBD1	TGTGCCGGGGACAGGGGTGCTGGCTACACCTTC	CAGDRGAGYTF
TRBV7-9	.	TRBJ2-1	TRBD2	TGTGCCAGCAGCCACAGTAGCGGGGGGGCCTACAATGAGCAGTTCTTC	CASSHSSGGAYNEQFF
TRBV15	once	TRBJ2-1	TRBD1	TGTGCCACCAGCAGAGATCCGGACAGGGACAATGAGCAGTTCTTC	CATSRDPDRDNEQFF
TRBV7-8	.	TRBJ2-7	.	TGTGCCAGCATCTCTGTCGAGGCGAGCTCCTACGAGCAGTACTTC	CASISVEASSYEQYF
TRBV6-2/TRBV6-3	.	TRBJ1-5	.	TGTGCCAGCAGTTACGGCGGAAACAATCAGCCCCAGCATTTT	CASSYGGNNQPQHF
TRBV6-1	.	TRBJ2-5	TRBD1	TGTGCCAGCAGTGAAGCAGGAGACAGGGGAGAGACCCAGTACTTC	CASSEAGDRGETQYF
TRBV6-5	.	TRBJ2-1	TRBD1	TGTGCCAGCAGTTACAACGACGGGACAGCTGCTAATGAGCAGTTCTTC	CASSYNDGTAANEQFF
TRBV4-1	.	TRBJ2-7	TRBD1	TGCGCCAGCAGCCGGTACCTCGGGACAGGGACAACCTACGAGCAGTACTTC	CASSRYLGTGTTYEQYF
TRBV19	.	TRBJ2-3	TRBD2	TGTGCCAGTAGTGGGCTAGCGGGGGGGCCGGGAGATACGCAGTATTTT	CASSGLAGGPGDTQYF
TRBV19	.	TRBJ2-4	TRBD1	TGTGCCAGTAGTGCGCCTCCGGACAGGGGGGCGTCCTCTGCCCAGTACTTC	CASSAPPDRGASSAQYF
TRBV25-1	.	TRBJ1-1	.	TGTGCCAGCAGGCAGGCCGGCACGAACACTGAAGCTTTCTTT	CASRQAGTNTEAFF
TRBV7-9	.	TRBJ2-3	TRBD2	TGTGCCAGCACCTCTTCAACTAGCGGGAGCACAGATACGCAGTATTTT	CASTSSTSGSTDTQYF